The 18 T cell receptor beta chains in this list originate from one sample, sequenced in a study of T cells in localized non-small cell lung cancer. Only in-frame clones appear in the TCRdb table, and some are missing; sequencing was by immunoSEQ multiplex PCR. The table includes around 11,000 clones, 25% to 35% detected once. Material: lung tumor tissue, obtained before any cancer treatment. The receptors shown here come from a man aged 35 to 69 with stage I lung adenocarcinoma.

V gene TRBV19 combines with J gene TRBJ1-5; 7 bases line up with TRBD1. The CDR3 loop spans 14 amino acids. The trim removed 5 bases at V and 7 bases at J, leaving 8 bases unmatched. CDR1 and CDR2 (germline): LNHDA, SQIVND (reference sequence). DNA of the CDR3: TGTGCCAGTAGTGCAACAGGGGCCGGGCAGCCCCAGCATTTT. Protein sequence: CASSATGAGQPQHF.

The CDR3 nucleotides read TGTGCCAGCAGCGTAGCAACCAGTTATGGCTACACCTTC. Translating gives CASSVATSYGYTF. The genes are TRBV9 and TRBJ1-2; D is ambiguous. Trimming cost V 0 bases and J 5 bases, with 8 bases left between them. The CDR3 length is 13 residues. CDR1 SGDLS and CDR2 YYNGEE come from the germline V gene. The full variable domain, completed using reference TRBV9 and TRBJ1-2, is DSGVTQTPKHLITATGQRVTLRCSPRSGDLSVYWYQQSLDQGLQFLIQYYNGEERAKGNILERFSAQQFPDLHSELNLSSLELGDSALYFCASSVATSYGYTFGSGTRLTVV.

The V gene is TRBV19, the J gene TRBJ1-2; 8 nucleotides align to TRBD1. The ends lost 6 bases at V and 7 bases at J; junction bases unmatched: 16. This CDR3 has 16 amino acids. Per the germline V gene, CDR1 is LNHDA and CDR2 is SQIVND (reference sequence). CDR3: CASRGPGQGANRGYTF. Here the CDR3 DNA reads TGTGCCAGTAGGGGCCCGGGGCAGGGGGCGAATCGTGGCTACACCTTC.

The rearrangement uses TRBV11-3 and TRBJ1-1; the match to TRBD1 covers 11 bases. The V gene end was trimmed by 4 bases and the J gene end by 4 bases; junction bases not matched to a gene: 5. Germline V gene lookup returns CDR1 SGHNT and CDR2 YENEEA. The CDR3 covers 15 residues. The DNA of the CDR3 is TGTGCCAGCAGCTCAGGGACAGGGGGAATCACTGAAGCTTTCTTT. Translating it yields CASSSGTGGITEAFF. Full variable domain (missing parts from reference TRBV11-3 and TRBJ1-1): EAGVVQSPRYKIIEKKQPVAFWCNPISGHNTLYWYLQNLGQGPELLIRYENEEAVDDSQLPKDRFSAERLKGVDSTLKIQPAELGDSAVYLCASSSGTGGITEAFFGQGTRLTVV.

Of note for this clone: One end of the junction fails to match germline, which may point to a read error. V usage is TRBV9 and J usage is TRBJ1-3; D is possibly TRBD1 (6 bases). The CDR3 has 13 residues. CDR1 and CDR2 from the germline V gene are SGDLS and YYNGEE. The CDR3 bases are TGTGCCAGCAGCGCCCAAAGGGGGGGACGCCCAAATTTT. Protein sequence: CASSAQRGGRPNF.

This clone appeared a few times. V usage is TRBV19 and J usage is TRBJ2-7, with no clear D. This CDR3 has 11 amino acids. Per germline, CDR1 LNHDA and CDR2 SQIVND (reference sequence). Trimming removed 5 bases from V and 4 bases from J, with 6 bases in between. The CDR3 spells CASSSEYEQYF. CDR3 coding DNA: TGTGCCAGTAGTTCCGAGTACGAGCAGTACTTC.

In its sample, this clone was seen a few times. The chain is built from TRBV11-3 and TRBJ2-7; TRBD1 aligns across 8 bases. The junction had 9 bases not matched to a gene; V was cut back by 5 bases and J by 3 bases. The CDR3 loop spans 15 amino acids. Germline CDR1 is SGHNT and CDR2 is YENEEA. The chain's CDR3 is CASSPGQGLVYEQYF. CDR3 coding DNA: TGTGCCAGCAGCCCCGGACAGGGTCTGGTCTACGAGCAGTACTTC.

This clone was detected a few times. The chain carries TRBV11-3 and TRBJ1-2, with D hard to call. Trimming took 0 bases from V and 8 from J, leaving 13 bases between them. This CDR3 comprises 14 residues. Germline CDR1 and CDR2: SGHNT and YENEEA. CDR3 loop: CASSLEARSRGYTF. CDR3 coding DNA: TGTGCCAGCAGCTTAGAGGCAAGGAGCCGGGGCTACACCTTC.

This clone was recorded at least ten times. The V and J genes are TRBV6-8 and TRBJ1-6; D is possibly TRBD1 (5 bases). CDR1 MNHGY and CDR2 SAAAGT come from the germline V gene. This CDR3 has 14 residues. V was pared by 11 bases and J by 8 bases, with 19 bases between. This chain's CDR3 is CASRSGTGDSPLHF. CDR3 DNA: TGTGCCTCTAGGTCCGGGACGGGGGATTCACCCCTCCACTTT.

This clone appeared a few times. This chain uses TRBV9 with TRBJ1-1; possible D gene TRBD1, 6 bases. Germline V gene data show CDR1 as SGDLS and CDR2 as YYNGEE. This CDR3 region has 17 residues. Trimming removed 0 bases from V and 2 bases from J, with 17 bases in between. The CDR3 DNA is TGTGCCAGCAGCGTAGACCCACTGACAGGTGGAAACACTGAAGCTTTCTTT. This sequence encodes CASSVDPLTGGNTEAFF.

This clone is medium-sized by share. The rearrangement uses TRBV28 and TRBJ1-2, with D uncertain. The CDR3 totals 14 residues. Germline CDR1 MDHEN, CDR2 SYDVKM. The ends were cut back, 3 bases at V and 6 bases at J, with 14 bases in the middle. Here the CDR3 reads CASSFPAGGDGYTF. CDR3 bases: TGTGCCAGCAGTTTCCCAGCCGGTGGAGATGGCTACACCTTC.

In its sample, this clone was seen a few times. The chain recombines TRBV6-8 with TRBJ1-5, with a weak D call TRBD1 (6 bases). The CDR3 has 14 amino acids. Germline lookup yields CDR1 MNHGY and CDR2 SAAAGT. CDR3 DNA: TGTGTTAGTAGGGGGTTTGGAGGCAATCAGCCCCAGCATTTT. As protein: CVSRGFGGNQPQHF.

This chain joins TRBV11-3 and TRBJ1-1, with TRBD1 as a possible D gene (6 bases). The CDR3 runs 14 residues. The V gene's germline CDR1 is SGHNT and CDR2 YENEEA. V was cut by 5 bases and J by 1 base, with 11 bases left in between. CDR3 sequence (DNA): TGTGCCAGCAGCCGGGACAACCGGAACACTGAAGCTTTCTTT. It codes for CASSRDNRNTEAFF.

This clone was seen a few times. The rearrangement joins TRBV6-8 to TRBJ2-3, with TRBD1 as a possible D gene (7 bases). V shed 8 bases and J shed 2 bases, with 17 bases lying between them. The V gene's germline CDR1 is MNHGY and CDR2 SAAAGT. The CDR3 covers 15 residues. The CDR3 region has the DNA TGTGCCAGCGAGAATGGCAGGGGGGTCACAGATACGCAGTATTTT. As protein: CASENGRGVTDTQYF.

J is TRBJ1-6 and V is TRBV11-3, with D uncertain. Per the germline V gene, CDR1 is SGHNT and CDR2 is YENEEA. The CDR3 runs to 17 residues. V was shortened by 1 base and J by 0 bases, with 10 bases between the two germline ends. The CDR3 region is CASSLGTASSYNSPLHF. The CDR3 DNA sequence: TGTGCCAGCAGCTTAGGGACGGCGAGCTCCTATAATTCACCCCTCCACTTT.

This clone was seen only a few times. Here the CDR3 DNA reads TGTGCCAGCAGCGTAGGGGACACCCACACCGGGGAGCTGTTTTTT. Translation gives CASSVGDTHTGELFF. V gene TRBV9 combines with J gene TRBJ2-2; the D gene is possibly TRBD1 (6 bases). Trimming took 0 bases from V and 3 from J, leaving 9 bases between them. The germline gives CDR1 SGDLS, CDR2 YYNGEE. This CDR3 is built from 15 residues.

This clone is medium-sized within its sample. The chain couples TRBV9 to TRBJ2-5; D not certain. Germline V gives CDR1 SGDLS, CDR2 YYNGEE. This CDR3 region has 16 residues. Between the trimmed V and J ends, which lost 3 bases and 0 bases, there was a span of 15 bases. CDR3 sequence (DNA): TGTGCCAGCAGCGACAGTCCACACTTTAACCAAGAGACCCAGTACTTC. Translating gives CASSDSPHFNQETQYF.

This clone was observed at least ten times. V gene TRBV11-3 combines with J gene TRBJ2-2; 12 bases are shared with TRBD1. The length of the CDR3 is 18 residues. Germline V gene data show CDR1 as SGHNT and CDR2 as YENEEA. V gave up 3 bases and J gave up 7 bases; unmatched junction bases: 12. CDR3 sequence reads: CASSFMDPGQGAVGELFF. The CDR3 coding sequence is TGTGCCAGCAGCTTTATGGACCCGGGACAGGGGGCAGTCGGGGAGCTGTTTTTT.